These 21 T cell receptor beta chains came from one sample sequenced in a study of T cell clones after liver transplantation (dated by TCRdb to about 2019). The receptor library was made with the immunoSEQ multiplex PCR assay. This immuneACCESS table, as held by TCRdb, lists in-frame sequences with V and J called but not all clones. Of the missing ones, under half trace to an unresolved V gene in checked studies; the others have no known cause. This sample gives around 97,000 clones in total; under 90% of them show up just once. 2.5% to 3% of the sample belongs to the ten largest clones. This sample comprised CD4+ T cells from blood, obtained roughly 50 months after liver transplant. All receptors come from a human patient who received a liver transplant. Because of the transplant, the T cells may be the graft donor's rather than the patient's own.

This sequence joins TRBV6-1 and TRBJ2-3, with a weak D call TRBD2 (5 bases). V lost 3 bases and J 6 bases, leaving 16 bases between the germline ends. The CDR3 totals 15 residues. CDR1 MNHNS and CDR2 SASEGT come from the germline V gene. CDR3 region: CASSEGGSRLDTQYF. The CDR3 DNA follows: TGTGCCAGCAGTGAGGGTGGGAGTAGGTTGGATACGCAGTATTTT.

The chain employs TRBV15 and TRBJ2-7; D remains unclear. CDR1 LNHNV and CDR2 YYDKDF come from the germline V gene (reference sequence). V lost 6 bases to trimming and J lost 6 bases, with 15 bases between them. The CDR3 has 13 residues. This chain's CDR3 is CATSKVDVVEQYF. CDR3 in DNA: TGTGCCACCAGTAAAGTCGATGTGGTCGAGCAGTACTTC.

V and J are TRBV27 and TRBJ2-7; D is perhaps TRBD1 (5 bases). The CDR3 spans 15 residues. Germline V gives CDR1 MNHEY, CDR2 SMNVEV (reference sequence). V lost 7 bases and J 2 bases, leaving 18 bases between the germline ends. CDR3 amino acids: CASTPTGRATYEQYF. CDR3 DNA: TGTGCCAGCACCCCTACTGGCAGGGCGACCTACGAGCAGTACTTC.

The V gene is TRBV11-2, the J gene TRBJ1-4; the D gene is possibly TRBD1 (5 bases). The CDR3 covers 15 residues. V dropped 5 bases and J dropped 3 bases, with 13 bases sitting between them. Germline V CDR1 and CDR2: SGHAT, FQNNGV. CDR3 DNA sequence: TGTGCCAGCAGCCTCAGGGCTTTGGCTAATGAAAAACTGTTTTTT. Amino acids: CASSLRALANEKLFF.

The chain employs TRBV5-1 and TRBJ2-2, with D unclear. Germline CDR1 and CDR2: SGHRS and YFSETQ. This CDR3 contains 13 residues. The V gene lost 4 bases and the J gene lost 4 bases, with 8 bases spanning the gap. CDR3 sequence: CASSPTGTGELFF. CDR3 nucleotide sequence: TGCGCCAGCAGCCCCACGGGCACCGGGGAGCTGTTTTTT.

The genes are TRBV29-1 and TRBJ2-7; 10 bases match TRBD2. In germline, CDR1 is SQVTM, CDR2 ANQGSEA. This CDR3 is 14 amino acids long. The V segment lost 5 bases and the J segment 2 bases; nucleotides outside the gene matches: 6. CDR3 in DNA: TGCAGCGTTACGCCTCTAGCGGGGGCCTACGAGCAGTACTTC. Its translation: CSVTPLAGAYEQYF.

The rearrangement joins TRBV6-5 to TRBJ2-5; D perhaps matches TRBD2 (6 bases). The J call may not be correct, given that the DNA end is closer to TRBJ2-7. CDR1 and CDR2 from the germline V gene are MNHEY and SVGAGI. This CDR3 contains 12 residues. The CDR3 loop reads CASSAGLYEQYF. As DNA, the CDR3 is TGTGCCAGCAGTGCGGGGCTATACGAGCAGTACTTC.

This clone was seen a handful of times. This sequence joins TRBV7-2 and TRBJ2-1; D perhaps matches TRBD1 (5 bases). Germline-derived CDR1 and CDR2 are SGHTA and FQGNSA. The CDR3 contains 13 residues. The V gene lost 8 bases and the J gene lost 2 bases, with 10 bases spanning the gap. CDR3 sequence reads: CASARQTYNEQFF. CDR3 bases: TGTGCCAGCGCCCGACAGACCTACAATGAGCAGTTCTTC.

The chain joins TRBV7-9 to TRBJ1-4; D perhaps matches TRBD1 (5 bases). The length of the CDR3 is 11 residues. CDR1 is SEHNR, CDR2 FQNEAQ, per germline (reference sequence). Between the trimmed V and J ends, which lost 2 bases and 10 bases, there was a span of 5 bases. The CDR3 sequence is CASSLQGKLFF. For the CDR3, the DNA is TGTGCCAGCAGCTTACAGGGAAAACTGTTTTTT.

This rearrangement joins TRBV2 to TRBJ2-5; 9 bases are a match to TRBD2. The CDR3 sequence is 14 residues long. J lost 5 bases, V lost 1 base, and 2 bases had no gene match. Germline V gene sequence: CDR1 SNHLY, CDR2 FYNNEI. The CDR3 region has the DNA TGTGCCAGCAGTGAAGTAGCGGGAGTGGAGACCCAGTACTTC. Translation: CASSEVAGVETQYF. The whole variable domain, remainder taken from reference TRBV2 and TRBJ2-5, is EPEVTQTPSHQVTQMGQEVILRCVPISNHLYFYWYRQILGQKVEFLVSFYNNEISEKSEIFDDQFSVERPDGSNFTLKIRSTKLEDSAMYFCASSEVAGVETQYFGPGTRLLVL.

The chain recombines TRBV5-1 with TRBJ1-5; tentative D call: TRBD1 (5 bases). CDR1 SGHRS and CDR2 YFSETQ come from the germline V gene. V lost 5 bases, J lost 4 bases, and 13 bases lay in between. CDR3 size: 14 residues. In DNA form, the CDR3 reads TGCGCCAGCAGGGCCGGGACGGAGAATCAGCCCCAGCATTTT. Protein product: CASRAGTENQPQHF.

Only a few counts were recorded for this clone. This rearrangement joins TRBV28 to TRBJ2-1; D possibly corresponds to TRBD1 (5 bases). This CDR3 spans 15 amino acids. Germline values: CDR1 MDHEN, CDR2 SYDVKM. V lost 5 bases to trimming and J lost 7 bases, with 18 bases between them. Here the CDR3 DNA reads TGTGCCAGCAGTCCCCGGGTTCTAAGGGGAAATGAGCAGTTCTTC. Translating gives CASSPRVLRGNEQFF. Full variable domain (missing parts from reference TRBV28 and TRBJ2-1): DVKVTQSSRYLVKRTGEKVFLECVQDMDHENMFWYRQDPGLGLRLIYFSYDVKMKEKGDIPEGYSVSREKKERFSLILESASTNQTSMYLCASSPRVLRGNEQFFGPGTRLTVL.

This clone was seen just once. The chain employs TRBV27 and TRBJ2-3; 7 bases fit TRBD1. The CDR3 covers 15 residues. V lost 1 base, J lost 4 bases, and 5 bases stayed unmatched. Germline V gene data show CDR1 as MNHEY and CDR2 as SMNVEV (reference sequence). The CDR3 DNA sequence: TGTGCCAGCAGTTTATTTTGGGGGACAGCAGATACGCAGTATTTT. Translated: CASSLFWGTADTQYF.

This sequence joins TRBV30 and TRBJ2-5; weak D call: TRBD1 (5 bases). This CDR3 spans 12 amino acids. Trimming cost V 4 bases and J 5 bases, with 11 bases left between them. From germline, CDR1 is GTSNPN and CDR2 SVGIG (reference sequence). DNA for the CDR3: TGTGCCTGGAAAGGGGCGGCGGAGACCCAGTACTTC. Its protein is CAWKGAAETQYF.

The chain has TRBV4-1 and TRBJ2-6, with 8 bases lining up with TRBD1. Germline lookup yields CDR1 MGHRA and CDR2 YSYEKL. The CDR3 spans 19 residues. V trimming: 0 bases; J trimming: 0 bases; junction bases outside the gene matches: 7. The CDR3 nucleotides read TGCGCCAGCAGCCAAGATCCAGGGGGCCCTTTCTCTGGGGCCAACGTCCTGACTTTC. Its protein is CASSQDPGGPFSGANVLTF.

The chain is built from TRBV28 and TRBJ2-2; tentative D call: TRBD1 (7 bases). This CDR3 spans 13 amino acids. Germline values: CDR1 MDHEN, CDR2 SYDVKM. The germline V and J ends were trimmed by 8 bases and 4 bases, with 11 bases remaining between them. CDR3 residues: CASLEGATGELFF. The DNA for the CDR3 is TGTGCCAGCCTGGAGGGGGCCACCGGGGAGCTGTTTTTT. The whole variable domain, remainder taken from reference TRBV28 and TRBJ2-2, is DVKVTQSSRYLVKRTGEKVFLECVQDMDHENMFWYRQDPGLGLRLIYFSYDVKMKEKGDIPEGYSVSREKKERFSLILESASTNQTSMYLCASLEGATGELFFGEGSRLTVL.

The rearrangement joins TRBV7-2 to TRBJ1-5, with D perhaps TRBD1 (5 bases). Germline V gives CDR1 SGHTA, CDR2 FQGNSA. The CDR3 is 14 residues long. V dropped 1 base and J dropped 6 bases, with 10 bases sitting between them. The CDR3 bases are TGTGCCAGCAGCTTAGTGCAGGGCCCTCAGCCCCAGCATTTT. Translation: CASSLVQGPQPQHF.

J is TRBJ1-3 and V is TRBV19; D not resolved. Trimming removed 1 base from V and 4 bases from J, with 17 bases in between. This CDR3 has 17 residues. Germline loops: CDR1 LNHDA, CDR2 SQIVND (reference sequence). The DNA for the CDR3 is TGTGCCAGTAGTATAGTCCCGGGTCCAACGGTGGGAAACACCATATATTTT. It codes for CASSIVPGPTVGNTIYF.

The chain carries TRBV4-2 and TRBJ2-2, with TRBD2 identical over 8 bases. The V gene end was trimmed by 0 bases and the J gene end by 4 bases; junction bases not matched to a gene: 4. The CDR3 runs 16 residues. Germline assignment: CDR1 LGHNA and CDR2 YNFKEQ. The CDR3 DNA sequence: TGTGCCAGCAGCCAAGAAGTAGCGGGGCCCACCGGGGAGCTGTTTTTT. This sequence encodes CASSQEVAGPTGELFF.

The rearrangement joins TRBV6-5 to TRBJ2-3; either TRBD1 or TRBD2 may fit D (6 bases each). CDR1 and CDR2 from the germline V gene are MNHEY and SVGAGI. V shed 4 bases and J shed 2 bases, with 13 bases lying between them. The CDR3 consists of 15 residues. The CDR3 sequence: CASSSLGGNTDTQYF. The CDR3 DNA is TGTGCCAGCAGTTCGTTAGGGGGGAACACAGATACGCAGTATTTT.

V and J are TRBV5-1 and TRBJ1-1; D possibly corresponds to TRBD1 (5 bases). V lost 2 bases to trimming and J lost 0 bases, with 23 bases between them. Germline V CDR1 and CDR2: SGHRS, YFSETQ. The CDR3 covers 19 residues. This CDR3 is CASSLLPGLLSGMNTEAFF. The CDR3 region has the DNA TGCGCCAGCAGCTTACTCCCGGGACTCCTCTCGGGGATGAACACTGAAGCTTTCTTT.